One and the same sample provided the 4 T cell receptor beta chains below, sequenced in a study of human T cells and chemical hapten exposure (dated by TCRdb to the early 2020s). Unfractionated whole blood was collected in Tempus Blood RNA tubes, and total RNA was extracted from that blood. Libraries were made using 5' RACE. TCRdb lists the instrument as Illumina MiSeq. TCRdb trimmed public reads at Q25 via fastp, called clones via MiXCR and kept in-frame beta chains. CDR3 protein sequences are deduplicated, and each keeps its most common genes and DNA. In all, the sample holds 100,000 to 120,000 distinct CDR3 sequences, and approximately 20% of those were seen once. The top ten clones comprise around 2.8% of the sample. These receptors came from a human donor in good health.

This clonotype was detected only a few times. The chain couples TRBV13 to TRBJ2-7; D gene ambiguous. The CDR3 loop spans 13 amino acids. The V gene's germline CDR1 is PRHDT and CDR2 FYEKMQ (reference sequence). V dropped 2 bases and J dropped 6 bases, with 11 bases sitting between them. For the CDR3, the DNA is TGTGCCAGCAGCTTATCCCGAAATTCCGAGCAGTACTTC. This sequence encodes CASSLSRNSEQYF.

The chain employs TRBV29-1 and TRBJ2-7; no firm D call. V gave up 6 bases and J gave up 4 bases, with 10 bases separating them. This CDR3 comprises 11 residues. The germline V gene encodes CDR1 SQVTM and CDR2 ANQGSEA. DNA for the CDR3: TGCAGCGTGAGAGGACCTTACGAGCAGTACTTC. Protein product: CSVRGPYEQYF.

The chain recombines TRBV24-1 with TRBJ2-7, with D possibly being TRBD1 or TRBD2 (5 bases each). CDR3 length: 13 amino acids. Trimming shortened V by 4 bases and J by 2 bases, and 8 bases separated the two germline ends. Germline lookup yields CDR1 KGHDR and CDR2 SFDVKD. CDR3 sequence: CATSDGAAYEQYF. CDR3 coding DNA: TGTGCCACCAGTGACGGGGCCGCCTACGAGCAGTACTTC.

This clonotype was detected only a few times. The chain is built from TRBV6-5 and TRBJ1-5, with TRBD1 as a possible D gene (5 bases). From germline, CDR1 is MNHEY and CDR2 SVGAGI. The CDR3 covers 14 residues. Trimming pared 2 bases from V and 10 bases from J, leaving 15 bases between. The CDR3 sequence: CASSYGPTGGPQHF. The CDR3 DNA sequence: TGTGCCAGCAGTTACGGTCCGACGGGGGGACCCCAGCATTTT.